The sequence of this T cell receptor beta chain was determined in a study of regulatory T cells in long-lasting Graves disease (dated by TCRdb to 2020 to 2022). Looking at the study overall: Persistent Graves' disease was defined as persistently positive TSH receptor autoantibodies together with antithyroid drug treatment for over 5 years. Antithyroid drugs had been taken for approximately 10 years on average by persistent Graves' disease patients in the clinical cohort. This study used TCR sequencing and RNA sequencing of peripheral blood to compare persistent Graves' disease patients against newly diagnosed Graves' disease patients. The study took place in China and was registered as a clinical trial. A total of roughly 35 samples underwent TCR sequencing: some 13 from persistent and 20 from newly diagnosed Graves' disease patients. Findings and caveats that apply to the study as a whole: The study examined only peripheral blood because the primary lesion, thyroid tissue, could not be accessed. As a limitation, the authors acknowledged that the small sample size may reduce accuracy. Patients with persistent disease shared more public clonotypes (approximately 2,500) than newly diagnosed patients did (more than 900). Compared with newly diagnosed patients, patients with persistent Graves' disease had lower TCR Shannon entropy and fewer highly expanded clones, which suggests clonal expansion. Only the TCR beta chain was sequenced and analyzed. TRBV28, TRBJ1-2 and TRBJ2-5 were preferentially used in persistent disease, while TRBV20-1 and TRBJ2-1 were favored in newly diagnosed disease.

CDR1 and CDR2 are drawn from the germline V gene: MDHEN, SYDVKM. CDR3 length: 15 amino acids, cysteine to phenylalanine. Solely the CDR3 DNA is kept, with 45 bases framed from the first base. Relative to germline, V is missing 7 bases and J is missing 1 base, with 7 bases of the junction outside any gene match. This clonotype was seen ten or more times. This clone's antigen is unknown. No qualities accompany the bases; no much larger clone lies one base away. According to the study, the label for this sample's time point signals: persistent/refractory GD, antithyroid drugs over 5 years with positive TRAb. For both TCR sequencing and RNA sequencing, RNA was extracted from PBMCs using TRIzol. Graves' disease was diagnosed according to American Thyroid Association guidelines. Recruitment of patients was carried out at an endocrinology department in Xi'an, China. Each patient gave 8.5 to 9.5 milliliters of peripheral blood, collected in an EDTA anticoagulant tube. Ficoll Paque Plus density gradient separation was used to isolate PBMCs, and no additional T cell sorting was done. RNA quality was checked with an Agilent 2100 Bioanalyzer and agarose gel, and concentration with a NanoDrop 2000.

Libraries were made using multiplex PCR. For sequencing, an Illumina HiSeq 4000 was employed. To build TCR beta libraries, CDR3 regions were amplified by Arm-PCR using iRepertoire HTBI primers. Before sequencing, the PCR products underwent gel purification. Per the source publication's procedure: Across samples, about 63 TRBV and 14 TRBJ segments were identified and used for gene usage analysis of CDR3 amino acid clonotypes. Filtered high-quality paired reads were merged into contigs using COPE and FqMerger. BLAST was used to align contigs to IMGT TRBV, TRBD and TRBJ reference genes, and CDR3 was defined according to IMGT. Any clonotype with a frequency above 0.1% was classified as a highly expanded clone. Repertoire diversity was measured by Shannon entropy, and V-J evenness by the Gini coefficient. Public clonotypes were defined as clonotypes shared by more than one individual. TCRdb reworked the public reads: Q25 trimming with fastp, MiXCR clone assembly, productive beta chains retained. Each entry is one CDR3 protein sequence, shown with its most common DNA and genes. These V and J calls derive from TCRdb rather than the authors' analysis. Recorded for this sample are about 470,000 distinct CDR3 sequences; approximately 21% of them occurred a single time. Clones ranked in the top ten supply approximately 6.4% of the sample.

The source was peripheral blood mononuclear cells (PBMCs), collected when the disease was refractory, from a patient treated with antithyroid drugs. This receptor was identified in a female donor with Graves disease. The receptor chain draws on TRBV28 and TRBJ2-5; the central 9 bases match TRBD2. The DNA sequence is given as TGTGCCAGCACCTCGCTAGCGGGGTCCCAAGAGACCCAGTACTTC. Its product reads: CASTSLAGSQETQYF.